These 10 T cell receptor beta chains were all obtained from the same sample, sequenced in a study of CD8 T cell repertoires and HIV-1 epitope variants. Antigens of these TCRs are unknown. The method was immunoSEQ multiplex PCR; TCRdb's version includes in-frame clones alone and lacks a portion of them. This sample has 3,000 or so clones, with approximately 70% found just once. What was sequenced was cultured CD8+ T cells derived from PBMCs. All receptors come from a male donor with HIV.

This clone is labeled as large. This sequence joins TRBV19 and TRBJ1-5; the match to TRBD1 covers 7 bases. The germline V gene has CDR1 LNHDA and CDR2 SQIVND (reference sequence). V lost 7 bases, J lost 1 base, and 7 bases stayed unmatched. CDR3 length: 15 residues. The CDR3 sequence is CASTPDRLSNQPQHF. The CDR3 DNA follows: TGTGCCAGTACCCCGGACAGGTTAAGCAATCAGCCCCAGCATTTT.

The chain links TRBV27 to TRBJ2-7; unclear D gene. Looked up from germline, CDR1 is MNHEY and CDR2 is SMNVEV (reference sequence). The CDR3 is made up of 16 amino acids. Trimming removed 6 bases at V and 1 base at J, with 19 bases between. The CDR3 bases are TGTGCCAGCAGCCCGGGCCGGTTTGCGGATTCCTACGAGCAGTACTTC. This gives the protein CASSPGRFADSYEQYF.

Sample share makes this clone large (0.1 to 1%). V and J are TRBV4-1 and TRBJ2-2; D is uncertain. V was cut by 0 bases and J by 1 base, with 3 bases left in between. Per the germline V gene, CDR1 is MGHRA and CDR2 is YSYEKL. This CDR3 has 14 residues. The CDR3 loop reads CASSQDGNTGELFF. The CDR3, as DNA: TGCGCCAGCAGCCAAGATGGGAACACCGGGGAGCTGTTTTTT.

The rearrangement joins TRBV4-2 to TRBJ1-6; tentative D call: TRBD1 (5 bases). The CDR3 is made up of 15 amino acids. CDR1 LGHNA and CDR2 YNFKEQ come from the germline V gene. Trimming left V 0 bases short and J 9 bases short, with 12 bases between. The CDR3 nucleotides are TGTGCCAGCAGCCAAGAACCCGGGGCCGGTTCACCCCTCCACTTT. Protein sequence: CASSQEPGAGSPLHF.

The gene calls are TRBV11-2 and TRBJ1-2; D gene ambiguous. Germline CDR1 is SGHAT and CDR2 is FQNNGV. This CDR3 has 16 residues. V was trimmed by 0 bases and J by 4 bases, leaving 15 bases between them. The CDR3 nucleotides are TGTGCCAGCAGCTTAGATATGGCAGGCCTACTCTATGGCTACACCTTC. Translated: CASSLDMAGLLYGYTF.

This sequence joins TRBV29-1 and TRBJ1-3; D gene uncertain. The V and J ends lost 3 bases and 4 bases respectively, with 4 bases between them. Per the germline V gene, CDR1 is SQVTM and CDR2 is ANQGSEA. The CDR3 sequence is 11 residues long. CDR3 sequence: CSVEAGNTIYF. CDR3 bases: TGCAGCGTTGAGGCGGGAAACACCATATATTTT.

The rearrangement joins TRBV2 to TRBJ1-2; D is perhaps TRBD1 (5 bases). Germline CDR1 and CDR2: SNHLY and FYNNEI. V was clipped by 6 bases and J by 7 bases, with 18 bases between them. The CDR3 is 14 residues long. The CDR3 loop is CASSPAQGRAGYTF. Written as DNA, the CDR3 is TGTGCCAGCAGCCCCGCCCAGGGACGGGCTGGCTACACCTTC.

Details on this clone: The junction departs from germline at one end; a sequencing error may be responsible. The V call is TRBV5-1, the J call TRBJ2-3; 7 nucleotides line up with TRBD2. The V gene's germline CDR1 is SGHRS and CDR2 YFSETQ. CDR3 size: 16 residues. CDR3 nucleotides: TGCGCCAGCGGCTTAGGGGAGGGCCCTGGGGCAGATACGCAGTATTTT. Translated, it gives CASGLGEGPGADTQYF.

This clone was picked up a small number of times. V and J are TRBV10-2 and TRBJ2-1; unclear D gene. In germline, CDR1 is WSHSY, CDR2 SAAADI. With 3 bases removed from V and 7 bases from J, the gap between germline ends came to 4 bases. The CDR3 contains 11 residues. The chain's CDR3 is CASSDGNEQFF. CDR3 coding DNA: TGCGCCAGCAGTGACGGAAATGAGCAGTTCTTC.

The genes are TRBV9 and TRBJ1-2; D uncertain. Germline V gene lookup returns CDR1 SGDLS and CDR2 YYNGEE. The CDR3 totals 13 residues. V shed 4 bases and J shed 2 bases, with 9 bases lying between them. This CDR3 is CASSPSLNYGYTF. The CDR3 DNA is TGTGCCAGCAGCCCGTCTCTCAACTATGGCTACACCTTC.